The 30 T cell receptor beta chains reported below all come from one sample, sequenced in a study of PD-1 blockade in classical Hodgkin lymphoma. Documented time point: cycle 4 day 1 (C4D1), after more than five weeks of nivolumab. Relapse was seen in all patients after autologous stem cell transplantation, and brentuximab vedotin exposure was variable. Measured with immunoSEQ multiplex PCR; TCRdb has only the in-frame clones, and not every one. The sample records some 28,000 clones, over 70% being singletons. This specimen consisted of peripheral blood mononuclear cells (PBMCs), obtained before the fourth cycle of nivolumab. The receptor set was obtained from a human donor with classical Hodgkin lymphoma.

The rearrangement joins TRBV18 to TRBJ1-1; no firm D call. The CDR3 sequence is 14 residues long. In germline, CDR1 is KGHSH, CDR2 LQKENI. Trimming pared 4 bases from V and 4 bases from J, leaving 13 bases between. The CDR3 sequence: CASSREGRITEAFF. The DNA of the CDR3 is TGTGCCAGCTCACGCGAGGGTAGGATCACTGAAGCTTTCTTT.

CDR3 nucleotides: TGTGCCATCTCGGGACAGGGGGCGACAGATACGCAGTATTTT. This translates into CAISGQGATDTQYF. The V call is TRBV10-3, the J call TRBJ2-3; TRBD1 matches 12 bases. V shed 8 bases and J 3 bases; nucleotides not matched to a gene: 3. The CDR3 has 14 residues. Germline V lookup: CDR1 ENHRY, CDR2 SYGVKD.

The chain employs TRBV6-5 and TRBJ2-2; D is tentatively TRBD1 or TRBD2 (5 bases each). In germline, CDR1 is MNHEY, CDR2 SVGAGI. The CDR3 runs to 13 residues. Between the trimmed V and J ends, which lost 5 bases and 8 bases, there was a span of 12 bases. CDR3 residues: CASSRGTEGELFF. Here the CDR3 DNA reads TGTGCCAGCAGTAGAGGGACCGAGGGGGAGCTGTTTTTT.

This clone was counted a few times. The rearrangement uses TRBV7-9 and TRBJ2-4; tentative D call: TRBD1 (5 bases). The germline CDR1 and CDR2 sequences are SEHNR and FQNEAQ (reference sequence). The CDR3 totals 16 residues. Trimming pared 2 bases from V and 5 bases from J, leaving 16 bases between. CDR3 in amino acids: CASSLRPTWGQNIQYF. In nucleotides, the CDR3 is TGTGCCAGCAGCTTACGCCCTACGTGGGGCCAAAACATTCAGTACTTC.

This clone was counted between two and nine times. V usage is TRBV11-2 and J usage is TRBJ1-2; no firm D call. V was trimmed by 2 bases and J by 5 bases, leaving 15 bases between them. This CDR3 has 15 residues. The germline gives CDR1 SGHAT, CDR2 FQNNGV. The CDR3 region has the DNA TGTGCCAGCAGCTTATCGGACGGAATCGATTATGGCTACACCTTC. As protein: CASSLSDGIDYGYTF. The full variable domain, its missing parts supplied by reference TRBV11-2 and TRBJ1-2, is EAGVAQSPRYKIIEKRQSVAFWCNPISGHATLYWYQQILGQGPKLLIQFQNNGVVDDSQLPKDRFSAERLKGVDSTLKIQPAKLEDSAVYLCASSLSDGIDYGYTFGSGTRLTVV.

This chain links TRBV7-2 with TRBJ2-1; TRBD2 matches at 8 bases. The V segment lost 5 bases and the J segment 8 bases; nucleotides outside the gene matches: 8. This CDR3 region has 14 residues. Germline lookup yields CDR1 SGHTA and CDR2 FQGNSA. CDR3 in amino acids: CASSPGLVSDEQFF. The DNA for the CDR3 is TGTGCCAGCAGCCCGGGACTAGTTTCCGATGAGCAGTTCTTC.

The chain links TRBV27 to TRBJ2-1; the D gene is possibly TRBD2 (5 bases). CDR3 size: 14 residues. CDR1 and CDR2 from the germline V gene are MNHEY and SMNVEV (reference sequence). V lost 6 bases to trimming and J lost 3 bases, with 12 bases between them. The CDR3 spells CASRRDRVYNEQFF. The CDR3 bases are TGTGCCAGCAGGAGGGATCGGGTCTACAATGAGCAGTTCTTC.

CDR3 loop: CSLEEETQYF. The CDR3 region has the DNA TGCTCGTTGGAGGAGGAGACCCAGTACTTC. V and J are TRBV29-1 and TRBJ2-5, with a tentative D call TRBD2 (5 bases). Per the germline V gene, CDR1 is SQVTM and CDR2 is ANQGSEA. CDR3 size: 10 residues. The complete variable domain, with remaining parts taken from reference TRBV29-1 and TRBJ2-5, reads SAVISQKPSRDICQRGTSLTIQCQVDSQVTMMFWYRQQPGQSLTLIATANQGSEATYESGFVIDKFPISRPNLTFSTLTVSNMSPEDSSIYLCSLEEETQYFGPGTRLLVL.

The chain links TRBV13 to TRBJ2-1; TRBD2 matches at 8 bases. The CDR3 runs to 18 residues. The J segment lost 7 bases and the V segment lost 0 bases, leaving 14 bases of the junction unmatched. CDR1 and CDR2 from the germline V gene are PRHDT and FYEKMQ (reference sequence). CDR3 region: CASSLGGSSGVSGNEQFF. The CDR3 coding sequence is TGTGCCAGCAGCTTAGGGGGGAGTAGCGGGGTATCTGGGAATGAGCAGTTCTTC.

V usage is TRBV5-6 and J usage is TRBJ2-7; 12 nucleotides line up with TRBD1. Trimming removed 0 bases from V and 8 bases from J; junction bases left unmatched: 6. Germline V CDR1 and CDR2: SGHDT, YYEEEE. The CDR3 is 15 amino acids. The DNA for the CDR3 is TGTGCCAGCAGCTTGGTAGGGACAGGGGGCAATAAGCAGTACTTC. The encoded protein is CASSLVGTGGNKQYF.

This rearrangement joins TRBV19 to TRBJ1-1; D might be TRBD1 (5 bases). V lost 2 bases and J 4 bases, leaving 11 bases between the germline ends. CDR1 LNHDA and CDR2 SQIVND come from the germline V gene (reference sequence). CDR3 size: 14 residues. The CDR3 sequence: CASSIIRGPTEAFF. CDR3 in DNA: TGTGCCAGTAGTATAATTCGGGGCCCCACTGAAGCTTTCTTT.

Only one count was recorded for this clone. The chain couples TRBV13 to TRBJ2-5; D is possibly TRBD1 or TRBD2 (5 bases each). The DNA end lines up better with TRBJ2-7; the J call may be wrong. The germline V gene has CDR1 PRHDT and CDR2 FYEKMQ (reference sequence). This CDR3 is 13 amino acids long. Here the CDR3 reads CASSPRGPYEQYF. As DNA, the CDR3 is TGTGCCAGCAGCCCCCGGGGACCATACGAGCAGTACTTC.

A few counts support this clone. CDR3 residues: CASSPDRGGVQFF. The DNA of the CDR3 is TGTGCCAGCAGCCCGGACAGGGGTGGCGTGCAGTTCTTC. The J gene is TRBJ2-1, the V gene TRBV6-4; 9 bases match TRBD1. V was pared by 6 bases and J by 12 bases, with 9 bases of the junction left unmatched. This CDR3 is 13 amino acids long. CDR1 MRHNA and CDR2 SNTAGT come from the germline V gene.

V usage is TRBV5-1 and J usage is TRBJ1-1; 8 positions agree with TRBD1. The CDR3 covers 14 residues. V shed 6 bases, J shed 4 bases, and the junction held 8 bases outside the gene matches. CDR1 is SGHRS, CDR2 YFSETQ, per germline. CDR3 residues: CASNSGGGSTEAFF. CDR3 nucleotides: TGCGCCAGCAACTCAGGGGGCGGGAGCACTGAAGCTTTCTTT.

The chain combines TRBV5-1 with TRBJ2-7, with 8 bases identical to TRBD1. Germline CDR1 and CDR2: SGHRS and YFSETQ. This CDR3 region has 15 residues. The trim removed 3 bases at V and 2 bases at J, leaving 7 bases unmatched. The CDR3 protein is CASSYQTGDTYEQYF. The DNA of the CDR3 is TGCGCCAGCAGCTACCAGACAGGGGACACCTACGAGCAGTACTTC.

The chain couples TRBV6-1 to TRBJ2-5; D ambiguous. The CDR3 sequence is 11 residues long. The germline V gene has CDR1 MNHNS and CDR2 SASEGT. Trimming left V 6 bases short and J 9 bases short, with 11 bases between. For the CDR3, the DNA is TGTGCCAGCAGGACCGAGCAGCCCCAGTACTTC. Translated, it gives CASRTEQPQYF.

J is TRBJ1-2 and V is TRBV2; 12 bases align to TRBD1. The V gene's germline CDR1 is SNHLY and CDR2 FYNNEI. CDR3 length: 16 amino acids. V shed 6 bases and J 8 bases; nucleotides not matched to a gene: 13. The CDR3 loop is CASRKGSGQGAEGYTF. The CDR3 nucleotides read TGTGCCAGCAGAAAGGGTTCGGGACAGGGGGCCGAGGGCTACACCTTC. Full variable domain (outside the CDR3, taken from reference TRBV2 and TRBJ1-2): EPEVTQTPSHQVTQMGQEVILRCVPISNHLYFYWYRQILGQKVEFLVSFYNNEISEKSEIFDDQFSVERPDGSNFTLKIRSTKLEDSAMYFCASRKGSGQGAEGYTFGSGTRLTVV.

The CDR3 loop is CASSSSGAAPLHF. The DNA for the CDR3 is TGTGCCAGCAGCTCGTCAGGGGCAGCACCCCTCCACTTT. V gene TRBV7-2 combines with J gene TRBJ1-6, with a weak D call TRBD1 (6 bases). Looked up from germline, CDR1 is SGHTA and CDR2 is FQGNSA. V was shortened by 4 bases and J by 11 bases, with 12 bases between the two germline ends. This CDR3 region has 13 residues.

This chain uses TRBV5-7 with TRBJ1-3, with D tentatively TRBD1 (5 bases). TRBV5-7 qualifies as an ORF whose function is uncertain. The CDR3 has 14 residues. V shed 4 bases and J shed 0 bases, with 8 bases lying between them. The CDR3 sequence is CASSSDSSGNTIYF. Written as DNA, the CDR3 is TGTGCCAGCAGCAGTGACAGCTCTGGAAACACCATATATTTT.

There are a few counts of this clone. The chain links TRBV5-6 to TRBJ2-5; possibly TRBD1 for D (6 bases). The CDR3 spans 17 residues. Germline V CDR1 and CDR2: SGHDT, YYEEEE. Trimming removed 4 bases from V and 5 bases from J, with 24 bases in between. The CDR3 region has the DNA TGTGCCAGCAGCCAACCGCCCAGGGGCCCAAAAGGGGAGACCCAGTACTTC. Its protein product is CASSQPPRGPKGETQYF.

This clone was seen only a few times. This chain uses TRBV15 with TRBJ1-1; a possible D gene is TRBD1 (5 bases). The germline CDR1 and CDR2 sequences are LNHNV and YYDKDF (reference sequence). CDR3 length: 14 amino acids. Trimming cost V 6 bases and J 4 bases, with 15 bases left between them. The CDR3 DNA sequence: TGTGCCACCAGGTTTCCGGACGGGGGCACTGAAGCTTTCTTT. This sequence encodes CATRFPDGGTEAFF.

This chain joins TRBV5-6 and TRBJ2-7; 10 bases are a match to TRBD2. The V segment lost 0 bases and the J segment 5 bases; nucleotides outside the gene matches: 11. CDR1 and CDR2 from the germline V gene are SGHDT and YYEEEE. CDR3 length: 17 amino acids. CDR3 residues: CASSLVGSGGLRNEQYF. CDR3 sequence (DNA): TGTGCCAGCAGCTTGGTTGGTAGCGGGGGGTTGAGAAACGAGCAGTACTTC.

Written as DNA, the CDR3 is TGCGCCAGCAGCCAGCGGGGGGCCGAGCAGTACTTC. This encodes CASSQRGAEQYF. The chain uses TRBV4-1 and TRBJ2-7, with 8 bases fitting TRBD2. Per the germline V gene, CDR1 is MGHRA and CDR2 is YSYEKL. J was trimmed by 6 bases and V by 3 bases; bases with no gene match: 1. The CDR3 is 12 residues long.

The chain recombines TRBV6-5 with TRBJ1-5; TRBD1 is a possible D gene (6 bases). Germline values: CDR1 MNHEY, CDR2 SVGAGI. V lost 6 bases and J lost 3, with 12 bases in between. This CDR3 contains 14 residues. The CDR3 protein is CASSTRGANQPQHF. CDR3 DNA: TGTGCCAGCAGCACCCGGGGGGCCAATCAGCCCCAGCATTTT.

This chain links TRBV7-8 with TRBJ2-4; 7 nucleotides line up with TRBD2. The ends lost 3 bases at V and 4 bases at J; junction bases unmatched: 9. The CDR3 contains 16 residues. Germline assignment: CDR1 SGHVS and CDR2 FQNEAQ. CDR3 protein: CASSFRRLASKNIQYF. The CDR3 coding sequence is TGTGCCAGCAGCTTCCGAAGACTAGCTTCGAAAAACATTCAGTACTTC.

The chain combines TRBV5-2 with TRBJ1-5. TRBV5-2 is described as a pseudogene. The CDR3 totals 15 residues. The CDR3 DNA follows: TGTGCCAGCAGCGCGGGACCGGGAGGAGGGAAGCCCCAGCATTTT. Translation: CASSAGPGGGKPQHF.

Regarding this clone: The sample has other DNA sequences that encode this CDR3 too. This rearrangement joins TRBV18 to TRBJ2-5; D is unclear. The CDR3 length is 11 residues. Germline values: CDR1 KGHSH, CDR2 LQKENI. The germline V and J ends were trimmed by 3 bases and 3 bases, with 2 bases remaining between them. In DNA form, the CDR3 reads TGTGCCAGCTCACCGGAAGAGACCCAGTACTTC. This encodes CASSPEETQYF.

This clone showed up just a few times. This chain uses TRBV2 with TRBJ1-6, with 10 bases fitting TRBD1. The ends lost 5 bases at V and 6 bases at J; junction bases unmatched: 4. The CDR3 is 15 residues long. Germline V gene lookup returns CDR1 SNHLY and CDR2 FYNNEI. The CDR3 here is CASSIGQGVNSPLHF. CDR3 coding DNA: TGTGCCAGCAGTATAGGACAGGGGGTTAATTCACCCCTCCACTTT.

The V call is TRBV27, the J call TRBJ2-7; TRBD1 aligns across 7 bases. The CDR3 has 14 residues. Unmatched junction bases numbered 9, after V lost 4 bases and J lost 6 bases. CDR1 is MNHEY and CDR2 is SMNVEV in the germline V gene (reference sequence). The CDR3 nucleotides are TGTGCCAGCAGTTCAGGATTTACAGGGGTCGAGCAGTACTTC. This gives the protein CASSSGFTGVEQYF.

In DNA, the CDR3 is TGTGCCAGCAGCTTGCTCGCAGGGGCCCTCGTTACGGGGACTGAAGCTTTCTTT. Protein product: CASSLLAGALVTGTEAFF. V gene TRBV5-4 combines with J gene TRBJ1-1; D may be TRBD1 (6 bases). V dropped 1 base and J dropped 5 bases, with 24 bases sitting between them. This CDR3 has 18 residues. CDR1 and CDR2 (germline): SGHNT, YYREEE (reference sequence).